This T cell receptor (beta chain) appears in the sequencing data of a study of blood T cell repertoires in COVID-19. Clones were sequenced by immunoSEQ multiplex PCR, and TCRdb holds only the in-frame ones, with some missing. The table has some 130,000 clones, about nine tenths seen once. Per germline, CDR1 MDHEN and CDR2 SYDVKM. V lost 6 bases to trimming and J lost 3 bases; unmatched junction nucleotides: 16. The CDR3 spans 18 residues. The specimen was peripheral blood. The chain recombines TRBV28 with TRBJ2-7, with TRBD2 identical over 11 bases. This TCR was recovered from a woman aged 65 to 85 with COVID-19, enrolled during active disease. CDR3 residues: CASSHPSGGTLPYYEQYF. CDR3 coding DNA: TGTGCCAGCAGCCATCCTAGCGGGGGGACCTTACCTTACTACGAGCAGTACTTC.